Following are 8 T cell receptor beta chains from one sample sequenced in a study of blood T cell repertoires in COVID-19. Profiling relied on immunoSEQ multiplex PCR, and the TCRdb table lists in-frame clones only, not all of them. This table has more than 200,000 clones, approximately 88% appearing once. Sequenced: peripheral blood. These receptors all come from a man aged 40-49 years with acute or convalescent COVID-19.

This clone was seen just once. This sequence joins TRBV7-2 and TRBJ1-1; 7 bases match TRBD1. Germline V gene data show CDR1 as SGHTA and CDR2 as FQGNSA. V gave up 5 bases and J gave up 1 base; unmatched junction bases: 7. CDR3 size: 15 residues. Here the CDR3 reads CASSAQGQRNTEAFF. CDR3 coding DNA: TGTGCCAGCAGCGCACAGGGACAGAGGAACACTGAAGCTTTCTTT.

This chain links TRBV29-1 with TRBJ1-4, with D tentatively TRBD1 (5 bases). CDR1 is SQVTM and CDR2 is ANQGSEA in the germline V gene. V gave up 4 bases and J gave up 5 bases, with 8 bases separating them. The CDR3 length is 12 residues. CDR3 in amino acids: CSVARVNEKLFF. The CDR3 nucleotides are TGCAGCGTTGCCAGGGTAAATGAAAAACTGTTTTTT.

The chain has TRBV19 and TRBJ2-2; the D gene is possibly TRBD1 (6 bases). Germline CDR1 and CDR2: LNHDA and SQIVND (reference sequence). The CDR3 runs to 16 residues. Trimming took 6 bases from V and 7 from J, leaving 21 bases between them. CDR3 coding DNA: TGTGCCAGTAGCCGGGACACCTGGAGTTACGGCGGGGAGCTGTTTTTT. Protein product: CASSRDTWSYGGELFF.

This clone was detected a few times. The genes are TRBV10-3 and TRBJ2-5, with 12 nucleotides matching TRBD1. The germline V gene encodes CDR1 ENHRY and CDR2 SYGVKD. The CDR3 has 15 amino acids. The V and J ends lost 6 bases and 5 bases, in that order; junction bases with no gene match: 7. CDR3 loop: CAISEGQGAVETQYF. Written as DNA, the CDR3 is TGTGCCATCAGCGAGGGACAGGGGGCGGTGGAGACCCAGTACTTC.

This chain links TRBV6-5 with TRBJ1-1; 7 bases map to TRBD1. CDR3 length: 12 residues. Per germline, CDR1 MNHEY and CDR2 SVGAGI. J gave up 11 bases and V 7 bases, and 10 bases lay outside the gene matches. The CDR3 coding sequence is TGTGCCAGCACCGTAGGACAGGCGGGGGCTTTCTTT. This translates into CASTVGQAGAFF.

This clone has a handful of counts. This chain joins TRBV5-6 and TRBJ1-6; TRBD1 matches 8 bases. The V gene's germline CDR1 is SGHDT and CDR2 YYEEEE. There are 15 residues in the CDR3. After removal of 3 bases from V and 8 bases from J, the junction contained 7 bases not matched to a gene. CDR3 nucleotide sequence: TGTGCCAGCAGCTACCGGGACAGGCCCTATTCACCCCTCCACTTT. Translated: CASSYRDRPYSPLHF.

The gene calls are TRBV7-2 and TRBJ2-1; 9 bases agree with TRBD1. V gave up 3 bases and J gave up 7 bases; unmatched junction bases: 10. This CDR3 comprises 16 residues. The V gene's germline CDR1 is SGHTA and CDR2 FQGNSA. The CDR3 sequence is CASSFPGDRAGNEQFF. The CDR3 region has the DNA TGTGCCAGCAGCTTCCCCGGGGACAGGGCGGGAAATGAGCAGTTCTTC.

The chain is built from TRBV3-1 (or the pseudogene TRBV3-2) and TRBJ2-7; 11 nucleotides agree with TRBD2. The germline CDR1 and CDR2 sequences are LGHDT and YNNKEL (reference sequence). The V segment lost 4 bases and the J segment 4 bases; nucleotides outside the gene matches: 6. The CDR3 loop spans 15 amino acids. The CDR3 nucleotides are TGTGCCAGCAGCCCGACTAGCGGGACGTCGTACGAGCAGTACTTC. Translation: CASSPTSGTSYEQYF.